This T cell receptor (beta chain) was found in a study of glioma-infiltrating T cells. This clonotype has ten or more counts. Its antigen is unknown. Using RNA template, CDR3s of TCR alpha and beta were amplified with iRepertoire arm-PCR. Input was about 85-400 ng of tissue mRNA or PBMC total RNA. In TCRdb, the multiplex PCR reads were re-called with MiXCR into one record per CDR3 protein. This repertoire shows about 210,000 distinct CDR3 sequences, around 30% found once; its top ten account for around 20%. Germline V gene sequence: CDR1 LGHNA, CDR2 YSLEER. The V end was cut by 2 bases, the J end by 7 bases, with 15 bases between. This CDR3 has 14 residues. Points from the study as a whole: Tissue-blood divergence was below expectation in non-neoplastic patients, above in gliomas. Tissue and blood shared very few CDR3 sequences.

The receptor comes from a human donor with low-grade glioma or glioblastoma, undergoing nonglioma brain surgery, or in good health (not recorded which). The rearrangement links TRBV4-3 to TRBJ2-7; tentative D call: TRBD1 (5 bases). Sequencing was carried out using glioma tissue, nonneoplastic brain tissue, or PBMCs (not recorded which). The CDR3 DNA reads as TGCGCCAGCAGCCAAATTCCAGGGCGCGGTGAGCAGTACTTC. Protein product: CASSQIPGRGEQYF.